This T cell receptor (beta chain) was sequenced in a study of tumor-infiltrating lymphocytes in primary liver carcinoma. Unsorted whole blood supplied the RNA, and germline DNA was extracted too. This clonotype was found many times. Its target is unknown. General study points: Tumor region pairs outstripped tumor-adjacent and tumor-blood pairs in overlap. Blood had a significantly lower top-250-clone fraction than tumors did (p = 0.039).

The germline V gene encodes CDR1 MNHNY and CDR2 SVGAGI (reference sequence). V gave up 8 bases and J gave up 0 bases, with 17 bases separating them. The length of the CDR3 is 15 residues. Constant-region priming of approximately 500 ng total RNA yielded TCR beta cDNA. Libraries of TCR beta came from three nested multiplex PCR rounds with slightly modified ARM-PCR. The study ran its first two PCR rounds for nine to ten cycles each, using TRBV1-TRBV30 forward primers and a C-beta reverse primer. One entry per CDR3 protein, called by TCRdb with MiXCR from the multiplex PCR reads. The table has more than 150,000 distinct CDR3 sequences, about 60% seen once.

This TCR was sampled from a man in his forties or fifties with primary liver carcinoma and hepatitis B virus infection. This chain links TRBV6-6 with TRBJ2-7; either TRBD1 or TRBD2 may fit D (5 bases each). The sample consisted of peripheral blood. CDR3 sequence: CASALTGTSSYEQYF. The CDR3 DNA reads TGTGCCAGCGCCCTAACCGGGACCAGCTCCTACGAGCAGTACTTC.